This TCR beta chain was obtained from a study of T cell responses to AZD1222 COVID-19 vaccine. This clone was seen only once. Its target is unknown. Findings and caveats of the study: Unmutated variant regions are reportedly the target of nearly half of TCRs that are spike-specific. The donor group comprised mostly white British people and more females; the analysis possibly underestimated clonal diversity.

The method was immunoSEQ multiplex PCR; TCRdb's version includes in-frame clones alone and lacks a portion of them. Among roughly 150,000 clones listed, 75% to 90% were seen once. The receptor comes from an adult in good health. Sequencing was performed on peripheral blood, taken on day 0 of AZD1222 vaccination.

This CDR3 reads CASSQGSYEQYF. The DNA for the CDR3 is TGTGCCAGCAGCCAGGGCTCCTACGAGCAGTACTTC. The chain recombines TRBV4-2 with TRBJ2-7; D not resolved. The CDR3 sequence is 12 residues long. Trimming cost V 3 bases and J 0 bases, with 3 bases left between them. Germline CDR1 LGHNA, CDR2 YNFKEQ.